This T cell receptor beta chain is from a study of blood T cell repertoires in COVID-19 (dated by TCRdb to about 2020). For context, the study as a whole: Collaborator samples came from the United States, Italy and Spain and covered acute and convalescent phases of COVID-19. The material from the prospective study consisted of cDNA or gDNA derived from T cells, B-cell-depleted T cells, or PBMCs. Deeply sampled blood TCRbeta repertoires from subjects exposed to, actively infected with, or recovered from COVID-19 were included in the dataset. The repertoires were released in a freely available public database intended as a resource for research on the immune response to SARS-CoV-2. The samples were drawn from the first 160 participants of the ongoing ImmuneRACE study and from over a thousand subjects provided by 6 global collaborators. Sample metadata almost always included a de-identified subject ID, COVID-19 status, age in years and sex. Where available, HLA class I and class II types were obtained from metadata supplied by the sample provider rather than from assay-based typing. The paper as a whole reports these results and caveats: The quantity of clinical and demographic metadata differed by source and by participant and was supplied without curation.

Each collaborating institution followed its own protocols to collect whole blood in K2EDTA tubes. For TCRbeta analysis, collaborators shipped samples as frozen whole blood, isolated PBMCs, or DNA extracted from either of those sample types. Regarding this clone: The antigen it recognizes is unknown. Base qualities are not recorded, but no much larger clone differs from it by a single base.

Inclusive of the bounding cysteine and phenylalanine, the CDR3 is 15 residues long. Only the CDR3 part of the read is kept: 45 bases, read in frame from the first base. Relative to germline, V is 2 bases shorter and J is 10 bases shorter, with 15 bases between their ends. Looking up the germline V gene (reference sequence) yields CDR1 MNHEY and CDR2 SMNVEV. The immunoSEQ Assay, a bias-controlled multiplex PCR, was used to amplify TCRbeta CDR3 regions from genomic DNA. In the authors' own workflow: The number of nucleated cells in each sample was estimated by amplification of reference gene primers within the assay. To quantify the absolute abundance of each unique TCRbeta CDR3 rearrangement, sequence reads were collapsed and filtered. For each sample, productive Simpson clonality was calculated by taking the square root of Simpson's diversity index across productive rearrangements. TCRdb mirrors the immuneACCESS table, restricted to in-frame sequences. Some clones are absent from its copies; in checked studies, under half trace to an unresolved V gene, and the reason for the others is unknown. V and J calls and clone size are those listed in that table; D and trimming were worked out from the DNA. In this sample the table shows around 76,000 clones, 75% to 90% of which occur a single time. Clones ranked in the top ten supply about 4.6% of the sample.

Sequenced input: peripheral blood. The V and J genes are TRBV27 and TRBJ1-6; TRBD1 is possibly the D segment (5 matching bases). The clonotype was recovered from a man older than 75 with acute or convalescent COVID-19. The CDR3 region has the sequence CASSLQVRVSSPLHF. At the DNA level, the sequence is TGTGCCAGCAGTTTACAGGTCAGGGTGAGCTCACCCCTCCACTTT.